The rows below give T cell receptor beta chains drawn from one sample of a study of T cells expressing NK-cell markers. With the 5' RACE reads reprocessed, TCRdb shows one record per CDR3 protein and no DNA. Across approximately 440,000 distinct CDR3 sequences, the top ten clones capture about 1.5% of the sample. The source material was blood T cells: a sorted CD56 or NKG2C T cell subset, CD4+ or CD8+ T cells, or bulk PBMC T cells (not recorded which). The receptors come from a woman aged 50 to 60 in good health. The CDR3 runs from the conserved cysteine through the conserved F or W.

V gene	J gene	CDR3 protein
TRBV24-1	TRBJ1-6	CATSRPGKNSPLHF
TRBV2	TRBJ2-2	CASRPTGTHTGELFF
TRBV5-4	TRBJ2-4	CASSLAGGRLAKNIQYF
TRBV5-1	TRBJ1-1	CASSVPGRSNTEAFF
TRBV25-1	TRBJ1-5	CASVNGGGWSNQPQHF
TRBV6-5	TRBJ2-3	CASGPAGGGTDTQYF
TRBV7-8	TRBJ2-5	CASSLRRTRVEETQYF
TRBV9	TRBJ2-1	CASSVAGTSGSNEQFF
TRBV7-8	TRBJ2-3	CASSLGAGGSTDTQYF
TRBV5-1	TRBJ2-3	CASSKGRGPIASDTQYF
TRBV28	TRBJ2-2	CASSFDRANTGELFF
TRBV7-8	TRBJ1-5	CASSLSRQNNQPQHF
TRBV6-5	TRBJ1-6	CASRMGRASPLHF
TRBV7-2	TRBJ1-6	CASSLDREVNSPLHF
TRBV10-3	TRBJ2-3	CAISEYSSGSGTDTQYF
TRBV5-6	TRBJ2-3	CASSLGTSGPDTQYF
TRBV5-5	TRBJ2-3	CASSRRWSDTQYF
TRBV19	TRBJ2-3	CASSPGLAPDTQYF
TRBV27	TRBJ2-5	CASSDNPLREETQYF
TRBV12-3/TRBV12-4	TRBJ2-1	CASSLGQRKSSYNEQFF
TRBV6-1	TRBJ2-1	CASSEEGTVLKFF
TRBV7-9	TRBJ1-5	CASSSPRGDYSNQPQHF
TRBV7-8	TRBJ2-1	CASSLERLARYNEQFF
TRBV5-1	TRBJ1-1	CASSPSGKTEAFF
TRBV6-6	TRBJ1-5	CASSLGGLNSNQPQHF
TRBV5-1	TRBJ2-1	CASSSQGVVRGEQFF
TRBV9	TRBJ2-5	CASSVVSGQGVETQYF
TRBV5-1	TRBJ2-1	CASIPFGARGEQFF
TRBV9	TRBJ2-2	CASSPTRQGADTGELFF
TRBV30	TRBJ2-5	CAWSVRGRGETQYF
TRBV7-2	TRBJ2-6	CASSLAGLFPSGANVLTF
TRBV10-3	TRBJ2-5	CAISESGRETQYF
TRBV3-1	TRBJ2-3	CASSQEPLTTGAQYF
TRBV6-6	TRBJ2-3	CASSYSRWDTQYF
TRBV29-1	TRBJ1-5	CSVGDGRRQPQHF
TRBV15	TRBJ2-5	CATSKLAHRGRWKETQYF
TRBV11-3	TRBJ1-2	CASSPGQGTGYTF
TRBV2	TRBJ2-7	CASTPRTSGPYEQYF
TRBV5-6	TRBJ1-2	CASSLGQGSNYGYTF
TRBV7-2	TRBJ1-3	CASSFQPGPSDGNTIYF
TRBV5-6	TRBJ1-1	CASSLTHNTEAFF
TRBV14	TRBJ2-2	CASSPSGTSGRALGELFF
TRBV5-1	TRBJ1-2	CASSLSRNYGYTF
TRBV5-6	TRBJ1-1	CASSLGGQGKNTEAFF
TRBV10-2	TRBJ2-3	CASSESSGFSDTQYF
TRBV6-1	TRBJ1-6	CASSLREGTPLHF
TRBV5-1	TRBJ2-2	CASSLDRDSGELFF
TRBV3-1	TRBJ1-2	CASSQDLGPGGYTF
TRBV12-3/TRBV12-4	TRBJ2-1	CASSLFRTGGGANEQFF
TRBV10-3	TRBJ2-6	CAISERGSSGTGSGANVLTF
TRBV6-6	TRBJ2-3	CASSYQAFGTDTQYF